The TCR beta chain under discussion was sequenced for a study of T-cell reconstitution after alpha-beta-depleted transplantation in children. Unique molecular identifiers tagged the TCRbeta library. A single record per CDR3 protein comes from TCRdb applying MiXCR to the PCR reads. The table includes more than 550,000 distinct CDR3 sequences, about 10% detected once. The length of the CDR3 is 18 residues. V dropped 4 bases and J dropped 2; count of bases not matched to a gene: 6. In germline, CDR1 is LGHDT, CDR2 YNNKEL (reference sequence). The genes are TRBV3-1 and TRBJ2-2, with 14 nucleotides matching TRBD2. The clonotype was recovered from a human donor who donated a stem cell graft to a child with acute myeloid leukemia. The material was PBMCs from the stem cell graft donor, obtained from the stem cell graft. The chain's CDR3 is CASSRLTSGRANTGELFF. As DNA, the CDR3 is TGTGCCAGCAGCCGACTGACTAGCGGGAGGGCCAACACCGGGGAGCTGTTTTTT.